These 2 T cell receptor beta chains share one sample of origin, sequenced in a study of spatial heterogeneity in lung cancer. Specified time point: blood at routine non-recurrence follow-up after resection. TCRdb ran MiXCR on the 5' RACE reads and lists one entry per CDR3 protein. The sample has about 87,000 distinct CDR3 sequences, just under 20% seen once. This specimen consisted of PBMCs, obtained at follow-up. These receptors were collected from a male donor with early-stage non-small cell lung cancer.

This clonotype was seen more than once but under ten times. V is TRBV6-6 and J is TRBJ2-7; a weak D match, TRBD1 (5 bases). Trimming stripped 5 bases from V and 9 bases from J, with 29 bases between. The CDR3 is 17 residues long. Germline V gene lookup returns CDR1 MNHNY and CDR2 SVGAGI (reference sequence). The CDR3 reads CASSSQRQSNTRNAQYF. The CDR3 region has the DNA TGTGCCAGCAGTAGTCAAAGACAGTCCAACACCCGTAATGCGCAGTACTTC.

This clonotype was counted many times. The chain employs TRBV6-1 and TRBJ2-1, with D hard to call. Trimming cost V 2 bases and J 0 bases, with 8 bases left between them. This CDR3 spans 15 amino acids. CDR1 and CDR2 from the germline V gene are MNHNS and SASEGT. The CDR3 spells CASSEMASSYNEQFF. The CDR3 bases are TGTGCCAGCAGTGAAATGGCGTCCTCCTACAATGAGCAGTTCTTC.